These 29 T cell receptor beta chains came from one sample sequenced in a study of blood T cell repertoires in COVID-19. Sequenced by immunoSEQ multiplex PCR; TCRdb stores in-frame clones only, minus some. The sample contains about 240,000 clones, roughly 85% of which appear only once. Sample: PBMCs or T cells enriched from blood (not recorded which). These receptors were taken from a woman in her 40s who had been exposed to COVID-19.

This chain uses TRBV28 with TRBJ2-7; 7 bases line up with TRBD2. The CDR3 loop spans 15 amino acids. Germline loops: CDR1 MDHEN, CDR2 SYDVKM. V was pared by 2 bases and J by 6 bases, with 10 bases of the junction left unmatched. The CDR3 coding sequence is TGTGCCAGCAGTTTAGGGGGGGAACTGGGGCTCGAGCAGTACTTC. Encoded protein: CASSLGGELGLEQYF.

The V gene is TRBV3-1 (or the pseudogene TRBV3-2), the J gene TRBJ1-3; D unresolved. The CDR3 has 16 amino acids. Germline CDR1 LGHDT, CDR2 YNNKEL (reference sequence). Between the trimmed V and J ends, which lost 1 base and 0 bases, there was a span of 10 bases. CDR3 coding DNA: TGTGCCAGCAGCCAAGCCGGGTCACCCTCTGGAAACACCATATATTTT. Translated, it gives CASSQAGSPSGNTIYF.

The CDR3 DNA is TGTGCCAGCAGCCAAACCAGGGTCTTCCGTGGCACAGATACGCAGTATTTT. Translating gives CASSQTRVFRGTDTQYF. J is TRBJ2-3 and V is TRBV14, with a possible D match to TRBD1 (5 bases). Germline CDR1 SGHDN, CDR2 FVKESK. Trimming cost V 2 bases and J 1 base, with 16 bases left between them. The CDR3 is 17 amino acids.

This chain uses TRBV7-2 with TRBJ2-1; the match to TRBD2 covers 7 bases. V trimming: 4 bases; J trimming: 4 bases; junction bases outside the gene matches: 10. The CDR3 has 16 amino acids. CDR1 and CDR2 from the germline V gene are SGHTA and FQGNSA. In DNA form, the CDR3 reads TGTGCCAGCAGCTGGAGGGCCACTAGCGCATACAATGAGCAGTTCTTC. Its protein product is CASSWRATSAYNEQFF.

This clone showed up just once. The V gene is TRBV5-6, the J gene TRBJ1-2; TRBD1 matches at 8 bases. CDR1 and CDR2 (germline): SGHDT, YYEEEE. This CDR3 comprises 15 residues. The V and J ends lost 4 bases and 2 bases, in that order; junction bases with no gene match: 7. CDR3 sequence: CASSTDRDRNYGYTF. The CDR3 nucleotides read TGTGCCAGCAGCACCGACCGGGACAGGAACTATGGCTACACCTTC.

The CDR3 DNA is TGTGCCAGCAGCTTGCATGGGAGACCACAGGGTACCTTC. It is translated as CASSLHGRPQGTF. The chain couples TRBV5-4 to TRBJ1-2, with TRBD1 as a possible D gene (6 bases). V was clipped by 1 base and J by 14 bases, with 18 bases between them. The CDR3 consists of 13 residues. Germline CDR1 SGHNT, CDR2 YYREEE (reference sequence).

The rearrangement links TRBV4-3 to TRBJ2-1; 8 positions match TRBD2. The CDR3 has 15 residues. Germline lookup yields CDR1 LGHNA and CDR2 YSLEER. Germline trimming cut 1 base from V and 8 bases from J; bases unmatched to any gene: 7. CDR3 nucleotides: TGCGCCAGCAGCCAAGGGGGTCTAGCGGGTGATGAGCAGTTCTTC. Translated, it gives CASSQGGLAGDEQFF.

This chain connects TRBV30 to TRBJ2-7; weak D call: TRBD2 (6 bases). The V gene lost 2 bases and the J gene lost 7 bases, with 9 bases spanning the gap. Germline-derived CDR1 and CDR2 are GTSNPN and SVGIG (reference sequence). This CDR3 region has 11 residues. The CDR3 loop is CAWSPRGEQYF. CDR3 DNA sequence: TGTGCCTGGAGTCCCCGGGGGGAGCAGTACTTC.

The rearrangement joins TRBV15 to TRBJ1-4, with D tentatively TRBD1 (6 bases). This CDR3 has 14 residues. Per the germline V gene, CDR1 is LNHNV and CDR2 is YYDKDF (reference sequence). Deletions cut 2 bases from V and 8 bases from J, with 12 bases between. The CDR3 reads CATSRTGLNEKLFF. In nucleotides, the CDR3 is TGTGCCACCAGCAGAACAGGGCTGAACGAAAAACTGTTTTTT.

This clone was seen many times. The chain recombines TRBV18 with TRBJ1-5; 8 bases map to TRBD1. Germline V gene sequence: CDR1 KGHSH, CDR2 LQKENI. Trimming took 3 bases from V and 0 from J; bases not matched to a gene: 4. The CDR3 is 16 residues long. DNA of the CDR3: TGTGCCAGCTCACCGGACAGGGCGGCTAGCAATCAGCCCCAGCATTTT. It encodes CASSPDRAASNQPQHF.

The chain employs TRBV28 and TRBJ2-7; D possibly corresponds to TRBD1 (7 bases). Trimming took 5 bases from V and 0 from J, leaving 17 bases between them. CDR1 is MDHEN and CDR2 is SYDVKM in the germline V gene. The CDR3 sequence is 16 residues long. Written as DNA, the CDR3 is TGTGCCAGCAGTGGCGGGGACAGTAGATCCTCCTACGAGCAGTACTTC. Protein sequence: CASSGGDSRSSYEQYF.

The genes are TRBV28 and TRBJ1-2, with 9 bases identical to TRBD1. Germline V gives CDR1 MDHEN, CDR2 SYDVKM. The CDR3 contains 14 residues. J lost 4 bases, V lost 6 bases, and 6 bases had no gene match. The CDR3 is CASSAPGQGYGYTF. The CDR3 DNA sequence: TGTGCCAGCAGCGCCCCGGGACAGGGCTATGGCTACACCTTC.

The rearrangement joins TRBV4-3 to TRBJ1-4; 7 nucleotides match TRBD1. V lost 0 bases and J lost 0; bases outside the gene matches: 10. Germline values: CDR1 LGHNA, CDR2 YSLEER. CDR3 size: 19 residues. The CDR3 sequence: CASSQDLSRGVATNEKLFF. The CDR3 region has the DNA TGCGCCAGCAGCCAAGATCTTTCCAGGGGGGTTGCAACTAATGAAAAACTGTTTTTT.

This chain uses TRBV11-1 with TRBJ2-6; unclear D gene. V lost 0 bases, J lost 2 bases, and 8 bases lay in between. There are 16 residues in the CDR3. The germline V gene encodes CDR1 SGHAT and CDR2 FQDESV (reference sequence). CDR3 residues: CASSLAERTGANVLTF. The CDR3 region has the DNA TGTGCCAGCAGCTTAGCGGAGAGGACTGGGGCCAACGTCCTGACTTTC.

The V gene is TRBV10-3, the J gene TRBJ1-2; D is possibly TRBD1 (6 bases). CDR1 is ENHRY and CDR2 is SYGVKD in the germline V gene. The CDR3 totals 13 residues. Trimming took 6 bases from V and 8 from J, leaving 16 bases between them. The CDR3 sequence is CAIRPYGGQGYTF. The CDR3 DNA is TGTGCCATCAGACCTTACGGGGGGCAAGGCTACACCTTC.

This clone was observed a handful of times. This sequence joins TRBV5-1 and TRBJ2-5; the D gene is possibly TRBD2 (5 bases). The CDR3 consists of 14 residues. V lost 4 bases, J lost 5 bases, and 15 bases lay in between. Germline assignment: CDR1 SGHRS and CDR2 YFSETQ. Here the CDR3 DNA reads TGCGCCAGCAGCCCCCTAGGGAGAGGGGAGACCCAGTACTTC. Its protein is CASSPLGRGETQYF.

The chain joins TRBV29-1 to TRBJ1-1, with TRBD1 as a possible D gene (5 bases). The germline CDR1 and CDR2 sequences are SQVTM and ANQGSEA. With 5 bases removed from V and 4 bases from J, the gap between germline ends came to 14 bases. CDR3 length: 13 residues. DNA for the CDR3: TGCAGCGTTACCCAGGGTTTTAGCACTGAAGCTTTCTTT. Protein: CSVTQGFSTEAFF.

The J gene is TRBJ2-3, the V gene TRBV9; 7 nucleotides line up with TRBD2. J lost 6 bases, V lost 4 bases, and 8 bases had no gene match. CDR1 is SGDLS and CDR2 is YYNGEE in the germline V gene. The CDR3 sequence is 14 residues long. The CDR3 sequence is CASSPRTSWDTQYF. CDR3 coding DNA: TGTGCCAGCAGCCCTCGGACTAGTTGGGATACGCAGTATTTT.

J is TRBJ2-1 and V is TRBV5-1, with TRBD1 matching over 7 bases. The CDR3 extends over 15 amino acids. Losses at the gene ends were 3 bases for V and 2 bases for J; bases not matched to a gene: 5. Germline values: CDR1 SGHRS, CDR2 YFSETQ. The CDR3 here is CASSSGQATYNEQFF. DNA of the CDR3: TGCGCCAGCAGCTCCGGACAGGCGACCTACAATGAGCAGTTCTTC.

This chain links TRBV12-5 with TRBJ1-3, with TRBD1 matching over 7 bases. The CDR3 length is 15 residues. The trim removed 5 bases at V and 3 bases at J, leaving 7 bases unmatched. CDR1 is LGHNT and CDR2 is FRNRAP in the germline V gene. The CDR3 sequence: CASGLRGFIGNTIYF. CDR3 bases: TGTGCTAGTGGTCTCAGGGGGTTTATTGGAAACACCATATATTTT. The full variable domain, its missing parts supplied by reference TRBV12-5 and TRBJ1-3, is DARVTQTPRHKVTEMGQEVTMRCQPILGHNTVFWYRQTMMQGLELLAYFRNRAPLDDSGMPKDRFSAEMPDATLATLKIQPSEPRDSAVYFCASGLRGFIGNTIYFGEGSWLTVV.

V usage is TRBV9 and J usage is TRBJ1-4; 10 bases align to TRBD1. From germline, CDR1 is SGDLS and CDR2 YYNGEE. CDR3 length: 13 residues. Unmatched junction bases numbered 4, after V lost 6 bases and J lost 8 bases. CDR3 residues: CASNRDRGEKLFF. The CDR3 DNA follows: TGTGCCAGCAACCGGGACAGGGGCGAAAAACTGTTTTTT.

The rearrangement joins TRBV4-3 to TRBJ2-1, with 8 bases aligning to TRBD2. This CDR3 is built from 15 residues. Germline trimming cut 1 base from V and 6 bases from J; bases unmatched to any gene: 5. Germline CDR1 reads LGHNA; CDR2 reads YSLEER. CDR3 residues: CASSQAGGAPNEQFF. In nucleotides, the CDR3 is TGCGCCAGCAGCCAAGCCGGGGGGGCCCCCAATGAGCAGTTCTTC.

This chain connects TRBV4-2 to TRBJ1-6; the D gene is possibly TRBD1 (5 bases). The germline V and J ends were trimmed by 3 bases and 0 bases, with 9 bases remaining between them. CDR3 length: 16 residues. Germline V gene lookup returns CDR1 LGHNA and CDR2 YNFKEQ. The CDR3 spells CASSHTGSSYNSPLHF. Here the CDR3 DNA reads TGTGCCAGCAGCCATACAGGAAGCTCCTATAATTCACCCCTCCACTTT.

This rearrangement joins TRBV27 to TRBJ1-6; D is unresolved. The CDR3 is 17 residues long. Germline-derived CDR1 and CDR2 are MNHEY and SMNVEV (reference sequence). Trimming removed 2 bases at V and 9 bases at J, with 20 bases between. In nucleotides, the CDR3 is TGTGCCAGCAGTTTAGAGCAAGCCCCGAACGGTGGTTCACCCCTCCACTTT. Amino acids: CASSLEQAPNGGSPLHF.

The chain employs TRBV27 and TRBJ1-1; TRBD1 is a possible D gene (5 bases). V lost 2 bases to trimming and J lost 4 bases, with 14 bases between them. Germline V lookup: CDR1 MNHEY, CDR2 SMNVEV (reference sequence). The CDR3 length is 15 residues. CDR3 amino acids: CASSLRQGRGTEAFF. The CDR3 nucleotides are TGTGCCAGCAGTTTACGTCAGGGTAGGGGCACTGAAGCTTTCTTT.

The chain couples TRBV3-1 (or the pseudogene TRBV3-2) to TRBJ2-3; 7 bases match TRBD2. Germline loops: CDR1 LGHDT, CDR2 YNNKEL (reference sequence). Unmatched junction bases numbered 7, after V lost 1 base and J lost 0 bases. The CDR3 length is 17 residues. CDR3 region: CASSQGHPSGSTDTQYF. The CDR3 DNA is TGTGCCAGCAGCCAAGGGCACCCTAGCGGTAGCACAGATACGCAGTATTTT.

The chain carries TRBV3-1 (or the pseudogene TRBV3-2) and TRBJ2-3; D is undetermined. Per germline, CDR1 LGHDT and CDR2 YNNKEL (reference sequence). The CDR3 loop spans 13 amino acids. The V end lost 0 bases, the J end lost 5 bases, and 6 bases lay between the germline ends. The CDR3 nucleotides read TGTGCCAGCAGCCAAGAGCGCGTAGATACGCAGTATTTT. Residues: CASSQERVDTQYF.

This CDR3 is CASSFDLPRGQSATEAFF. The CDR3 nucleotides read TGTGCCAGCAGCTTCGACCTCCCTAGGGGGCAGAGTGCCACTGAAGCTTTCTTT. V gene TRBV7-2 combines with J gene TRBJ1-1, with TRBD1 identical over 7 bases. With 3 bases clipped from V and 4 bases from J, the junction kept 17 bases outside the gene matches. CDR3 length: 18 amino acids. The germline V gene encodes CDR1 SGHTA and CDR2 FQGNSA.

This CDR3 is CASSLTEQNEKLFF. In DNA, the CDR3 is TGTGCCAGCTCATTGACAGAACAAAATGAAAAACTGTTTTTT. This sequence joins TRBV18 and TRBJ1-4, with D perhaps TRBD1 (5 bases). This CDR3 has 14 amino acids. The V end was cut by 5 bases, the J end by 5 bases, with 12 bases between. Germline V gives CDR1 KGHSH, CDR2 LQKENI.